These T cell receptor beta chains were read from a single sample in a study of identical twins. MiXCR, run by TCRdb on the 5' RACE reads, gives a single entry per CDR3 protein. The profile shows 1.5 million to 2 million distinct CDR3 sequences, less than 40% of them singletons. Sequencing was done on a sample of cord blood. The receptors originated from a newborn girl in good health. CDR3s include the opening cysteine and the closing phenylalanine or tryptophan. A D gene is named only where the DNA matches it firmly. Only some rows state a clone size, as once, few, many or a class for expanded clones.

NA TRBJ2-7 TRBD2 TRBV6-4 TGTGCCAGCAGTCTCTCTAGCGGGATTCCCTACGAGCAGTACTTC CASSLSSGIPYEQYF
few TRBJ2-3 TRBD1 TRBV2 TGTGCCAGCAGCACAGGACAGGCTCGGGCAGATACGCAGTATTTT CASSTGQARADTQYF
NA TRBJ1-2 NA TRBV12-3/TRBV12-4 TGTGCCCGCAGTTTGTTTTCCGTGCGCAATGGCTACACCTTC CARSLFSVRNGYTF
NA TRBJ2-7 NA TRBV12-3/TRBV12-4 TGTGCCGGCAGTTCCGGGGTGTACGAGCAGTACTTC CAGSSGVYEQYF
NA TRBJ2-3 TRBD2 TRBV10-3 TGTGCCATCAGCGGGACTAGCGGGGGCCTCTTGAGCACAGATACGCAGTATTTT CAISGTSGGLLSTDTQYF
NA TRBJ1-5 TRBD1 TRBV29-1 TGCAGCGTTGAAGCAGTGGGTCAGGGGGGCAATCAGCCCCAGCATTTT CSVEAVGQGGNQPQHF
NA TRBJ1-3 NA TRBV11-2 TGTGCCAGCAGCTTAGTCGTGAGGAGCTCTGGAAACACCATATATTTT CASSLVVRSSGNTIYF
NA TRBJ1-1 TRBD1 TRBV29-1 TGCAGCGTGGGGACAGGGGCTGAAGCTTTCTTT CSVGTGAEAFF
NA TRBJ2-1 TRBD2 TRBV20-1 TGCAGTGCTTCTAGCGGGGAATACAATGAGCAGTTCTTC CSASSGEYNEQFF
few TRBJ1-1 NA TRBV29-1 TGCAGCGTTGAACTCGTGAACACTGAAGCTTTCTTT CSVELVNTEAFF
NA TRBJ2-7 TRBD2 TRBV20-1 TGCAGTGCTTGGGACTATCGCTCCTACAATGAGCAGTACTTC CSAWDYRSYNEQYF
many TRBJ1-1 TRBD1 TRBV10-3 TGTGCCATCAGTGGGACAGGGAACACTGAAGCTTTCTTT CAISGTGNTEAFF
NA TRBJ1-2 TRBD1 TRBV30 TGTGCCACGCTACAGGGGGCGAGTGGGGGCTACACCTTC CATLQGASGGYTF
few TRBJ2-4 TRBD1 TRBV7-2 TGTGCCAGCAGCTTAGTAACCCCGGGACAGGCGTTTTTAGCCAAAAACATTCAGTACTTC CASSLVTPGQAFLAKNIQYF
many TRBJ2-5 NA TRBV10-3 TGTGCCCCCCGTTTTCAAGAGACCCAGTACTTC CAPRFQETQYF
NA TRBJ2-1 NA TRBV24-1 TGTGCCACCAGTGATTTGGGGGCGCACTACAATGAGCAGTTCTTC CATSDLGAHYNEQFF
few TRBJ1-5 NA TRBV12-3/TRBV12-4 TGTGCCAGCAGTTCCGGGCAGATATCAGTGCCCCAGCATTTT CASSSGQISVPQHF
few TRBJ2-1 TRBD2 TRBV27 TGTGCCAGCACCCTCTCTAGGACTAGCGGGTATGGGGCGTCAGTCGAGCAGTTCTTC CASTLSRTSGYGASVEQFF
few TRBJ2-7 NA TRBV9 TGTGCCAGCAGCGCAGCGGATTTCTCCTACAATGAGCAGTACTTC CASSAADFSYNEQYF
NA TRBJ2-7 TRBD1 TRBV10-2 TGCGCCAGCAGTGAGTCGGGACAGGGCAGCTACGAGCAGTACTTC CASSESGQGSYEQYF
NA TRBJ2-7 TRBD2 TRBV6-6 TGTGCCAGCAGTTACCCCCAGAGGCGGGAGTACGAGCAGTACTTC CASSYPQRREYEQYF
NA TRBJ2-4 NA TRBV6-6 TGTGCCAGCAGTTACTCGACGGGACGGCACTTGTACTTC CASSYSTGRHLYF
NA TRBJ2-5 TRBD1 TRBV20-1 TGCAGTGCAACTACACAGGGGGCTCCTTTCGGGGAGACCCAGTACTTC CSATTQGAPFGETQYF
NA TRBJ2-1 TRBD2 TRBV20-1 TGCAGTGCTAGGGAGCCAGGGACTAGCGGGAGGCCAAAGCAGTTCTTC CSAREPGTSGRPKQFF
NA TRBJ2-5 NA TRBV5-6 TGTGCCAGCAGCTTATTTACACCGGCGAACCAAGAGACCCAGTACTTC CASSLFTPANQETQYF
many TRBJ2-3 NA TRBV7-2 TGTGCCAGCAGCTTAGCTTGGGCAGATACGCAGTATTTT CASSLAWADTQYF
few TRBJ2-1 TRBD2 TRBV28 TGTGCCAGCAGGCCACATAGAGCGGGAGGCACGGATGAGCAGTTCTTC CASRPHRAGGTDEQFF
NA TRBJ1-5 TRBD1 TRBV7-9 TGTGCCAGCAGCTTAGGCCAGACAGGGAATGAGCCCCAGCATTTT CASSLGQTGNEPQHF
few TRBJ2-3 TRBD2 TRBV20-1 TGCAGTGCTAGCCCTCTAGCGGGGGGGCCCGGGGGCACAGATACGCAGTATTTT CSASPLAGGPGGTDTQYF
NA TRBJ2-7 NA TRBV5-1 TGCGCCAGCAGCTTGAGGACGTTTCCGTACTACGAGCAGTACTTC CASSLRTFPYYEQYF
NA TRBJ2-2 TRBD2 TRBV20-1 TGCAGTGCTAGAGAACTAGCGGGGGGGCCCGGGGAGCTGTTTTTT CSARELAGGPGELFF
NA TRBJ2-3 NA TRBV20-1 TGCAGTGCTAGAGAAGTTAGGTCAGATACGCGGTATTTT CSAREVRSDTRYF
NA TRBJ2-7 NA TRBV20-1 TGCAGTGCTAGATTGGACACGGGGTACGAGCAGTACTTC CSARLDTGYEQYF
NA TRBJ1-2 NA TRBV9 TGTGCCAGCAGCGAGAACAGGAGCTTC CASSENRSF
NA TRBJ2-1 TRBD2 TRBV7-9 TGTGCCAGCAGCTTAGCGCCCGGGGGGATCTACAATGAGCAGTTCTTC CASSLAPGGIYNEQFF
many TRBJ1-4 TRBD1 TRBV7-2 TGTGCCAGCAGCTTAAGGACAGGGGATGAAAAACTGTTTTTT CASSLRTGDEKLFF
NA TRBJ2-1 NA TRBV30 TGTGCCTGGGAACAGGTCCCACAGGGCTACAATGAGCAGTTCTTC CAWEQVPQGYNEQFF
few TRBJ2-2 NA TRBV10-3 TGTGCCATCAGTGAAAGGGGCAGGGGGGAGCTGTTTTTT CAISERGRGELFF
NA TRBJ1-5 TRBD1 TRBV6-1 TGTGCCAGCAGGGTCGAGCCGGGACAGGGCCGGAGTTATAGCAATCAGCCCCAGCATTTT CASRVEPGQGRSYSNQPQHF
few TRBJ1-1 NA TRBV11-2 TGTGCCAGCAGCTTAGTCAGTGGCATCGGGAACACTGAAGCTTTCTTT CASSLVSGIGNTEAFF
many TRBJ2-3 NA TRBV27 TGTGCCAGCAGCCCCTACTTGGCTAGCACAGATACGCAGTATTTT CASSPYLASTDTQYF
few TRBJ1-2 NA TRBV6-2/TRBV6-3 TGTGCCAGCAGTTACCCCGTAACGGGGGACGGCTACACCTTC CASSYPVTGDGYTF
few TRBJ2-3 NA TRBV11-2 TGTGCCAGCAGCGGCAGACGGATTAAAACTAGCACAGATACGCAGTATTTT CASSGRRIKTSTDTQYF